This T cell receptor beta chain was identified during a study of blood T cell repertoires in COVID-19. Study at large: Spain, Italy and the United States supplied samples that represented acute and convalescent COVID-19. PBMCs, B-cell-depleted T cells, or T cells were the source of the cDNA or gDNA that made up the material.

The count of this clone is one. Profiled with immunoSEQ multiplex PCR; TCRdb holds only in-frame clones, not every one. The data contain roughly 200,000 clones, 80% to 85% of them singletons. V shed 4 bases, J shed 7 bases, and the junction held 5 bases outside the gene matches. The CDR3 totals 13 residues. Germline values: CDR1 SGHKS, CDR2 YYEKEE (reference sequence). The sequence came from a woman aged 80 or over with COVID-19, enrolled during active disease. The sequencing input was peripheral blood. J is TRBJ2-5 and V is TRBV5-5, with 9 bases that match TRBD1. The CDR3 DNA reads TGTGCCAGCAGCCCGGGACAGGGTTCGACCCAGTACTTC. This translates into CASSPGQGSTQYF. The full variable domain, rest sourced from reference TRBV5-5 and TRBJ2-5, is DAGVTQSPTHLIKTRGQQVTLRCSPISGHKSVSWYQQVLGQGPQFIFQYYEKEERGRGNFPDRFSARQFPNYSSELNVNALLLGDSALYLCASSPGQGSTQYFGPGTRLLVL.